This T cell receptor beta chain was sequenced for a study of Ad26.COV2.S vaccination and SARS-CoV-2 variants. Study at large: Enrolled in COV1001, the donor was in the Ad26.COV2.S trial arm, which received the vaccine. Each vaccinee took Ad26.COV2.S intramuscularly, once or twice 56 days apart. General study findings and limits: Recipients given vaccine exceeded placebo recipients in spike-specific TCR breadth.

Assay used: immunoSEQ multiplex PCR; TCRdb lists only in-frame clones, some missing. The sample consists of about 350,000 clones, approximately 86% of them appearing once. Treatment meaning: some 20 received Ad26.COV2.S at low or high dose, single or two shots; about five received placebo; per-sample allocation not given. After the first vaccine or placebo injection, samples were drawn on day 63. Vaccination employed an Ad26 vector expressing the Wuhan-strain SARS-CoV-2 spike. About this clone: Antigen unknown.

The CDR3 extends over 16 amino acids. V gave up 2 bases and J gave up 0 bases, with 12 bases separating them. Germline-derived CDR1 and CDR2 are SNHLY and FYNNEI. Sequences were derived from peripheral blood, sampled in a trial of Ad26.COV2.S vaccine versus placebo. This TCR came from a person between 18 and 65 years old who received the Ad26.COV2.S COVID-19 vaccine or a placebo. The chain employs TRBV2 and TRBJ2-3; the D gene is possibly TRBD1 (5 bases). The CDR3 spells CASSEFERQSTDTQYF. The CDR3 DNA reads as TGTGCCAGCAGTGAATTCGAGCGACAGAGCACAGATACGCAGTATTTT.